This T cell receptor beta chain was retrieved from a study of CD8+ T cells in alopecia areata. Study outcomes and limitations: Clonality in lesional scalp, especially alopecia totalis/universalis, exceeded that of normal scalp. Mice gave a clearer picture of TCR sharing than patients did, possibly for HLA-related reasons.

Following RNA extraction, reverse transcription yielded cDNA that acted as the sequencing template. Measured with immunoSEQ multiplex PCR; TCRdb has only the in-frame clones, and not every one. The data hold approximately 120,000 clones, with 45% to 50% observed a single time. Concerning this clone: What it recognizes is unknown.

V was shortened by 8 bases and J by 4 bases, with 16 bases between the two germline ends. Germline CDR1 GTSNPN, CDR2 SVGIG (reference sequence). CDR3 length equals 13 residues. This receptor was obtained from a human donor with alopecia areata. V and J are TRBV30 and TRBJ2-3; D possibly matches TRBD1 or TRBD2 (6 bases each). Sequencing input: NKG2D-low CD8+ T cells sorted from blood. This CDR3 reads CAERGVRADTQYF. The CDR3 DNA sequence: TGTGCCGAAAGGGGGGTAAGAGCAGATACGCAGTATTTT.